The 8 T cell receptor beta chains in this list originate from one sample, sequenced in a study of T cell responses to AZD1222 COVID-19 vaccine. The repertoire was sequenced with immunoSEQ multiplex PCR; TCRdb's copy has only in-frame clones and lacks some. The repertoire holds roughly 93,000 clones, with roughly nine tenths as singletons. The sample here was peripheral blood, taken 28 days after the second AZD1222 dose. The source of these receptors is an adult who received the AZD1222 COVID-19 vaccine.

The rearrangement uses TRBV7-9 and TRBJ2-1; the D gene is possibly TRBD2 (7 bases). Per germline, CDR1 SEHNR and CDR2 FQNEAQ (reference sequence). This CDR3 is 14 amino acids long. Trimming stripped 5 bases from V and 10 bases from J, with 18 bases between. CDR3 sequence reads: CASSERRGPGEQFF. The CDR3 nucleotides read TGTGCCAGCAGCGAGCGGCGGGGGCCGGGGGAGCAGTTCTTC. Full variable domain (missing parts from reference TRBV7-9 and TRBJ2-1): DTGVSQNPRHKITKRGQNVTFRCDPISEHNRLYWYRQTLGQGPEFLTYFQNEAQLEKSRLLSDRFSAERPKGSFSTLEIQRTEQGDSAMYLCASSERRGPGEQFFGPGTRLTVL.

This chain links TRBV5-1 with TRBJ2-2; perhaps TRBD2 as D (6 bases). V was cut by 4 bases and J by 6 bases, with 16 bases left in between. Germline CDR1 and CDR2: SGHRS and YFSETQ. CDR3 length: 15 amino acids. The CDR3 coding sequence is TGCGCCAGCAGCCCAGGAGGAGGGGCGGCCGGGGAGCTGTTTTTT. Protein sequence: CASSPGGGAAGELFF.

CDR3 loop: CASSRGQATYGYTF. The CDR3 bases are TGCGCCAGCAGCCGCGGACAGGCCACCTATGGCTACACCTTC. The chain uses TRBV5-1 and TRBJ1-2; 7 positions match TRBD1. V dropped 4 bases and J dropped 4; count of bases not matched to a gene: 7. CDR1 is SGHRS, CDR2 YFSETQ, per germline. The CDR3 totals 14 residues.

V and J are TRBV7-8 and TRBJ1-2; D is perhaps TRBD1 (5 bases). The length of the CDR3 is 15 residues. V lost 5 bases and J lost 5, with 18 bases in between. The germline V gene encodes CDR1 SGHVS and CDR2 FQNEAQ. The CDR3 DNA reads TGTGCCAGCAGCCTGCTATCGACAGACCCGTATGGCTACACCTTC. Protein sequence: CASSLLSTDPYGYTF.

V usage is TRBV28 and J usage is TRBJ1-1; TRBD1 might be the D (6 bases). Germline CDR1 reads MDHEN; CDR2 reads SYDVKM. Trimming removed 2 bases at V and 11 bases at J, with 9 bases between. The CDR3 is 11 residues long. CDR3 sequence (DNA): TGTGCCAGCAGTTTAAGGGGGGGGGCTTTCTTT. Encoded protein: CASSLRGGAFF.

The chain couples TRBV7-3 to TRBJ1-6; no definite D call. V lost 0 bases and J lost 8, with 5 bases in between. Germline-derived CDR1 and CDR2 are SGHTA and FQGTGA. This CDR3 contains 13 residues. CDR3 amino acids: CASSLTDYSPLHF. CDR3 nucleotide sequence: TGTGCCAGCAGCTTAACCGACTATTCACCCCTCCACTTT.

The chain uses TRBV19 and TRBJ2-1, with unresolved D. Trimming stripped 5 bases from V and 10 bases from J, with 9 bases between. The CDR3 consists of 11 residues. CDR1 is LNHDA, CDR2 SQIVND, per germline (reference sequence). The CDR3 DNA reads as TGTGCCAGTAGTTTGGGGATCGAGCAGTTCTTC. It yields the protein CASSLGIEQFF.

The chain recombines TRBV3-1 (or the pseudogene TRBV3-2) with TRBJ1-1; 9 bases are shared with TRBD1. Losses at the gene ends were 4 bases for V and 4 bases for J; bases not matched to a gene: 7. The CDR3 runs to 15 residues. Germline V lookup: CDR1 LGHDT, CDR2 YNNKEL (reference sequence). This CDR3 reads CASSPQGAGGTEAFF. The DNA for the CDR3 is TGTGCCAGCAGCCCACAGGGGGCGGGTGGCACTGAAGCTTTCTTT.